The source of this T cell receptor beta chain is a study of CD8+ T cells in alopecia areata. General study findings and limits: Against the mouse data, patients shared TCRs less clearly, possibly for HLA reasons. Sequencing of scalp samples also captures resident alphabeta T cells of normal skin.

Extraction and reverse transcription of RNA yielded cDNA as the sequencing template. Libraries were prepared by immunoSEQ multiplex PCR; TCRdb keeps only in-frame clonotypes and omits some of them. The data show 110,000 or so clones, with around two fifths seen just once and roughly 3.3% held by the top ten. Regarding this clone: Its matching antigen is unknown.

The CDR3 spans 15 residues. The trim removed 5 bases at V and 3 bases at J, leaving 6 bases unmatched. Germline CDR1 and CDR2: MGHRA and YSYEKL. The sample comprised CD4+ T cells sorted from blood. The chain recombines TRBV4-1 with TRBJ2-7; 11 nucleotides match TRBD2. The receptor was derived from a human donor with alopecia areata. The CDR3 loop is CASSFGTSGLYEQYF. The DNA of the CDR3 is TGCGCCAGCAGCTTTGGGACTAGCGGCCTCTACGAGCAGTACTTC.